This record looks at one TCR beta chain sequence and its context. These data come from a study of blood T cell repertoires in COVID-19. Turning to the study itself: Acute and convalescent COVID-19 samples came from the United States, Italy and Spain. PBMCs, B-cell-depleted T cells, or T cells provided the cDNA or gDNA that made up the material.

V lost 5 bases, J lost 5 bases, and 12 bases lay in between. Germline loops: CDR1 MNHEY, CDR2 SMNVEV (reference sequence). The CDR3 contains 13 residues. TCRdb's table, derived via immunoSEQ multiplex PCR, lists solely in-frame clones and lacks some. Among roughly 270,000 clones listed, roughly 90% were seen once. This receptor was identified in a man aged 18 to 29 with active or convalescent COVID-19. The chain employs TRBV27 and TRBJ1-2; D ambiguous. Sequencing was done on a sample of peripheral blood. CDR3 bases: TGTGCCAGCAGTCCGGTAGGAGGGTATGGCTACACCTTC. This sequence encodes CASSPVGGYGYTF.